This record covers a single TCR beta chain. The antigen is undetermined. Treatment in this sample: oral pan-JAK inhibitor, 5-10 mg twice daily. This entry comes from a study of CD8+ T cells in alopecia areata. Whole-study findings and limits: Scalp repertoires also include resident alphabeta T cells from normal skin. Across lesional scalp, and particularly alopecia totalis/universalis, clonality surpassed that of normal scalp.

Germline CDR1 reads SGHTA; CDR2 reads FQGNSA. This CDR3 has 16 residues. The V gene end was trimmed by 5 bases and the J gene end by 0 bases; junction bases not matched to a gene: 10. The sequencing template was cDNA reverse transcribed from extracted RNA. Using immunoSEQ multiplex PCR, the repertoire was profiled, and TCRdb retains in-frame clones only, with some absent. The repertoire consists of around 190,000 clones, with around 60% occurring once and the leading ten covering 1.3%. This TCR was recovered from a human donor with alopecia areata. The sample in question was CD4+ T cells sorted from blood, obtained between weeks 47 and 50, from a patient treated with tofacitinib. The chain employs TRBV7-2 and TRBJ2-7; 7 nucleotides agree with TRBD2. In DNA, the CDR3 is TGTGCCAGCAGCCCCGGTCTAGCGGCTACCTCCTACGAGCAGTACTTC. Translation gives CASSPGLAATSYEQYF.